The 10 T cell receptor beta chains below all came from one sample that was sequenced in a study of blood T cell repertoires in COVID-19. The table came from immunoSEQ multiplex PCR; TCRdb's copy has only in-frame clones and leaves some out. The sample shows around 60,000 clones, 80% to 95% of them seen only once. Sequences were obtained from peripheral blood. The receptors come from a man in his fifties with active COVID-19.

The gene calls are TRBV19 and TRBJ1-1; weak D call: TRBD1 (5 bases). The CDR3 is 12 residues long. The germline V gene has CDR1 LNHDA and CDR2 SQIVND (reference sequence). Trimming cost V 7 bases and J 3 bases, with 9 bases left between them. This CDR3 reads CASIGGYTEAFF. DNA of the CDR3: TGTGCCAGTATTGGGGGGTACACTGAAGCTTTCTTT.

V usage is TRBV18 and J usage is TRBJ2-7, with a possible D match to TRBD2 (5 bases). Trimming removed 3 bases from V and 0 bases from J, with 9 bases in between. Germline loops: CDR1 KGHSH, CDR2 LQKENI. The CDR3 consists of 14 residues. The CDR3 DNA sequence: TGTGCCAGCTCACCCCAAGAGGGCTCCTACGAGCAGTACTTC. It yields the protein CASSPQEGSYEQYF.

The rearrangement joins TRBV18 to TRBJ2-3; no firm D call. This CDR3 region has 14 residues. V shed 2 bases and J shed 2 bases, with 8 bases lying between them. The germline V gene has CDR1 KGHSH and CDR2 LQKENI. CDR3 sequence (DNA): TGTGCCAGCTCACCAAATATAGCCACAGATACGCAGTATTTT. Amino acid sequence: CASSPNIATDTQYF.

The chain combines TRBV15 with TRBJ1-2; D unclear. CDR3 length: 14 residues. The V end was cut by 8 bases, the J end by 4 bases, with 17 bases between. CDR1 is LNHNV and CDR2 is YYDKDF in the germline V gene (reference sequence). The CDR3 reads CATAAPGLLYGYTF. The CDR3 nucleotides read TGTGCCACCGCCGCCCCAGGCCTGCTCTATGGCTACACCTTC.

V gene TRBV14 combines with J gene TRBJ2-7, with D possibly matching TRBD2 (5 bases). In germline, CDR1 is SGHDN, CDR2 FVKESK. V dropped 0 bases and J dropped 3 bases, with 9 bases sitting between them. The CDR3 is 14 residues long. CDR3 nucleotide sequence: TGTGCCAGCAGCCAAGACCTAGCAGTCTACGAGCAGTACTTC. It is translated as CASSQDLAVYEQYF.

CDR3 in amino acids: CASSLGTATNYGYTF. In DNA, the CDR3 is TGTGCCAGCAGTCTAGGGACAGCTACTAACTATGGCTACACCTTC. The chain uses TRBV28 and TRBJ1-2; 7 nucleotides match TRBD1. The CDR3 contains 15 residues. Germline lookup yields CDR1 MDHEN and CDR2 SYDVKM. V trimming: 5 bases; J trimming: 0 bases; junction bases outside the gene matches: 6.

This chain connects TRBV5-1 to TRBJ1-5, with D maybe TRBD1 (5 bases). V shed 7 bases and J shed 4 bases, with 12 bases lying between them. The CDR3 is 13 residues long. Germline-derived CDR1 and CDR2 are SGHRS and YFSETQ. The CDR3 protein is CASRQSTNQPQHF. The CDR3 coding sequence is TGCGCCAGCCGACAGAGCACAAATCAGCCCCAGCATTTT.

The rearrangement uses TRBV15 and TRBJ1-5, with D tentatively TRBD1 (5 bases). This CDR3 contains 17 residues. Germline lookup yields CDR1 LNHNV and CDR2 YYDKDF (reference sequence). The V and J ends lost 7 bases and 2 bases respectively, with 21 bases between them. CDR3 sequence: CATKKSTGGWGNQPQHF. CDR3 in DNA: TGTGCCACCAAGAAAAGCACCGGGGGATGGGGCAATCAGCCCCAGCATTTT.

The CDR3, as DNA: TGTGCCAGCAGTTCCCCCCGGGGGGTTCTTATGCCTGGGGCCAACGTCCTGACTTTC. Its protein is CASSSPRGVLMPGANVLTF. The chain uses TRBV6-9 and TRBJ2-6; 7 positions agree with TRBD2. The germline gives CDR1 MNHGY, CDR2 SVAAGI. With 4 bases clipped from V and 2 bases from J, the junction kept 14 bases outside the gene matches. The length of the CDR3 is 19 residues.

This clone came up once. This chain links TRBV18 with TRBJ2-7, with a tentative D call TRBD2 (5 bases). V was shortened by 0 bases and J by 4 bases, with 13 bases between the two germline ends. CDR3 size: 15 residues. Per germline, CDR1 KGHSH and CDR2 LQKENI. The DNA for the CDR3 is TGTGCCAGCTCACCACCGCCCGGGATTTCTTACGAGCAGTACTTC. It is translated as CASSPPPGISYEQYF.